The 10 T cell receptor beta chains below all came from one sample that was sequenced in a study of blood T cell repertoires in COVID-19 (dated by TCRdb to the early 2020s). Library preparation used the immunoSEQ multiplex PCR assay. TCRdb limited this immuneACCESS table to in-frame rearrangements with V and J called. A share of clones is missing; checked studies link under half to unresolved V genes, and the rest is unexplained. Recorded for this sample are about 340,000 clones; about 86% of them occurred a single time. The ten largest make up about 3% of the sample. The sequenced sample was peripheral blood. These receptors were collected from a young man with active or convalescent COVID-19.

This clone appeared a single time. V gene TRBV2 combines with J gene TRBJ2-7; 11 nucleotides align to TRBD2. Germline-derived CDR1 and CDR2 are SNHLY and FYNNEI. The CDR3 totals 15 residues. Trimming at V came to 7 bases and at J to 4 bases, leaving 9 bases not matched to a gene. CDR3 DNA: TGTGCCAGCACTACTTCACTAGCGGGGGTTTACGAGCAGTACTTC. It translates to CASTTSLAGVYEQYF.

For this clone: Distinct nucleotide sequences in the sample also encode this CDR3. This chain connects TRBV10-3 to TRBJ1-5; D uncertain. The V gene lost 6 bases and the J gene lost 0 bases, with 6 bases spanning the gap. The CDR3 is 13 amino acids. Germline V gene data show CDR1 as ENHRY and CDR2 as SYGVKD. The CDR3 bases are TGTGCCATCAGGGCGGATAGCAATCAGCCCCAGCATTTT. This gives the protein CAIRADSNQPQHF.

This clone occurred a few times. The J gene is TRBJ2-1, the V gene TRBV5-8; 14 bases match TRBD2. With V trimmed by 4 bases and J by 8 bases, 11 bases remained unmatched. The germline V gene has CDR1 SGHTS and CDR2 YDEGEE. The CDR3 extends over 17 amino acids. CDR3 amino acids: CASSPWTSGGKTDEQFF. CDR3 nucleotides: TGTGCCAGCAGCCCTTGGACTAGCGGGGGGAAGACAGATGAGCAGTTCTTC.

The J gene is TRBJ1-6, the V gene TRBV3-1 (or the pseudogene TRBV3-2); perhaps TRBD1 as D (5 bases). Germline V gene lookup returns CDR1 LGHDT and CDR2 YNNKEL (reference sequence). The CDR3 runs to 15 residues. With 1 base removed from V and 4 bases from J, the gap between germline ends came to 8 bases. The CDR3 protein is CASSQGSGYNSPLHF. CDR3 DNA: TGTGCCAGCAGCCAAGGGTCAGGGTATAATTCACCCCTCCACTTT.

The CDR3 nucleotides read TGTGCCAGCTCATCGGGACAGCCCGAATCCTATGGCTACACCTTC. It encodes CASSSGQPESYGYTF. The V call is TRBV18, the J call TRBJ1-2; 7 bases are a match to TRBD1. The CDR3 spans 15 residues. V lost 5 bases, J lost 4 bases, and 10 bases stayed unmatched. Germline assignment: CDR1 KGHSH and CDR2 LQKENI.

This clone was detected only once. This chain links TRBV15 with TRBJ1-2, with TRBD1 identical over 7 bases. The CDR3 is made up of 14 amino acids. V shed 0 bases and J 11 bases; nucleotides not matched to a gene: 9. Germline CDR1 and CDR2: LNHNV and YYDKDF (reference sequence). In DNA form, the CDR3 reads TGTGCCACCAGCAGAGATCCTGGGACAGAGCTTTACACCTTC. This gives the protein CATSRDPGTELYTF.

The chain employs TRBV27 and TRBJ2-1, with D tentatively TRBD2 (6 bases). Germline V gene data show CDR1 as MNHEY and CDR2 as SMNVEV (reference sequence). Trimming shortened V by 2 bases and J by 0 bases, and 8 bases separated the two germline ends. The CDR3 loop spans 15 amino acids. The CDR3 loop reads CASSLGGTSYNEQFF. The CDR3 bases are TGTGCCAGCAGTTTAGGGGGGACCTCCTACAATGAGCAGTTCTTC.

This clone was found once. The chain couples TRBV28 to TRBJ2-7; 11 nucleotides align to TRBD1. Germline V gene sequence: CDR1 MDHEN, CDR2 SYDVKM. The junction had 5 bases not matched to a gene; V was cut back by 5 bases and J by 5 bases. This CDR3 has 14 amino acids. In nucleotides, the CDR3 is TGTGCCAGCAGTCCCGGGACAGGGGGAGACGAGCAGTACTTC. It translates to CASSPGTGGDEQYF.

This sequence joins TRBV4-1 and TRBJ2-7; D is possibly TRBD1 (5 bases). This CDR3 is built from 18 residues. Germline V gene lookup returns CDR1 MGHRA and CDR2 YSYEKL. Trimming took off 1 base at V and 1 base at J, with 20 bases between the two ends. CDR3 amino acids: CASSQAPAARGRSYEQYF. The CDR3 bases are TGCGCCAGCAGCCAAGCCCCGGCCGCAAGGGGCCGGTCCTACGAGCAGTACTTC.

The CDR3 loop is CAISGATNEKLFF. The CDR3 DNA is TGTGCCATCAGCGGGGCAACTAATGAAAAACTGTTTTTT. V usage is TRBV10-3 and J usage is TRBJ1-4, with D uncertain. This CDR3 spans 13 amino acids. The V gene lost 6 bases and the J gene lost 0 bases, with 5 bases spanning the gap. The germline gives CDR1 ENHRY, CDR2 SYGVKD.